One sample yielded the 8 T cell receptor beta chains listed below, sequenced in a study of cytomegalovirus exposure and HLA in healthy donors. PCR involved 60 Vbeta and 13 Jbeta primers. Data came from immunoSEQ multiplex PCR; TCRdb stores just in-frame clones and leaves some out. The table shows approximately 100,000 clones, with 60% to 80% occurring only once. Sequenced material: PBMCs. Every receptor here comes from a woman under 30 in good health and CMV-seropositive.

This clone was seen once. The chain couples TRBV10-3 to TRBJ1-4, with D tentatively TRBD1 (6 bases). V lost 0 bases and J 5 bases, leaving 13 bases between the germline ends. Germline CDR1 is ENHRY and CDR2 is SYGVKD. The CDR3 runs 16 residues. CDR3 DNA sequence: TGTGCCATCAGTGAGTCCACGGGGACATCAAATGAAAAACTGTTTTTT. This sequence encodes CAISESTGTSNEKLFF.

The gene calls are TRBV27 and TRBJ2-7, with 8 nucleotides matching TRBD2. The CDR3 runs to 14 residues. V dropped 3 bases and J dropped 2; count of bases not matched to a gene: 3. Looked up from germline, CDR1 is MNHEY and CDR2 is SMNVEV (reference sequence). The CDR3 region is CASSFREGPYEQYF. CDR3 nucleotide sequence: TGTGCCAGCAGTTTCCGGGAGGGCCCCTACGAGCAGTACTTC.

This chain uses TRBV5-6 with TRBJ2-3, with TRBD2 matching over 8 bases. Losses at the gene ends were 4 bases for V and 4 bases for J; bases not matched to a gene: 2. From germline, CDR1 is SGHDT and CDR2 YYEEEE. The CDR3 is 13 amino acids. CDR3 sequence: CASSPGGADTQYF. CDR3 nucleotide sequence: TGTGCCAGCAGCCCGGGAGGGGCAGATACGCAGTATTTT.

The CDR3 loop is CASSLAGHYEQYF. CDR3 nucleotides: TGTGCCAGCAGTTTGGCGGGCCACTACGAGCAGTACTTC. The chain employs TRBV28 and TRBJ2-7, with a possible D match to TRBD2 (5 bases). V gave up 3 bases and J gave up 3 bases, with 9 bases separating them. The CDR3 is 13 residues long. In germline, CDR1 is MDHEN, CDR2 SYDVKM.

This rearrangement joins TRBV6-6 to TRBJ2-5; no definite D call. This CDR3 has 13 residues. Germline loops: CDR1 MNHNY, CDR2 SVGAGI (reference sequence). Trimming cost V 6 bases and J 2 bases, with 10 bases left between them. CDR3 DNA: TGTGCCAGCAGCCCCCGGGTTCAAGAGACCCAGTACTTC. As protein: CASSPRVQETQYF.

CDR3 DNA sequence: TGTGCCAGCAGCCAAGCGGGAGGGATCGGGGAGCTGTTTTTT. This translates into CASSQAGGIGELFF. V gene TRBV7-6 combines with J gene TRBJ2-2, with 10 bases lining up with TRBD2. The V gene's germline CDR1 is SGHVS and CDR2 FNYEAQ. V shed 5 bases and J 7 bases; nucleotides not matched to a gene: 4. The CDR3 is 14 amino acids. Based on the CDR3 plus reference TRBV7-6 and TRBJ2-2, the full variable domain is GAGVSQSPRYKVTKRGQDVALRCDPISGHVSLYWYRQALGQGPEFLTYFNYEAQQDKSGLPNDRFSAERPEGSISTLTIQRTEQRDSAMYRCASSQAGGIGELFFGEGSRLTVL.

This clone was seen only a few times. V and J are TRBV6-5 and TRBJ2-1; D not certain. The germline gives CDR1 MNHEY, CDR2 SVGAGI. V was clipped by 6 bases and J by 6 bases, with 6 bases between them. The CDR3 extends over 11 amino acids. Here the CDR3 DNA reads TGTGCCAGCAGCCCCGGCAATGAGCAGTTCTTC. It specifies CASSPGNEQFF.

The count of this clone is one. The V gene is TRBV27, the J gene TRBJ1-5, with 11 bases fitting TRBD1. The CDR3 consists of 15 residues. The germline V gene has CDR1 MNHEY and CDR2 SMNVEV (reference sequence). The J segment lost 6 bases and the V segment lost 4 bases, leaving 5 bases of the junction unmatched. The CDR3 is CASSSGTGGGQPQHF. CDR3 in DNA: TGTGCCAGCAGTTCCGGGACAGGGGGAGGTCAGCCCCAGCATTTT.